Each of the 4 T cell receptor beta chains below was sequenced from the same sample in a study of response to subunit inactivated influenza vaccine. TCRdb reanalysed the RT-PCR reads using MiXCR and keeps one entry per CDR3 protein. The data show around 530,000 distinct CDR3 sequences, 16% seen once. This specimen was CD4+ T cells sorted from PBMCs, taken roughly 24 months after vaccination. These receptor sequences come from a man aged 50 to 75 who received an inactivated influenza vaccine.

This clonotype came up a few times. The chain couples TRBV20-1 to TRBJ1-1; a possible D gene is TRBD1 (5 bases). Germline V gene sequence: CDR1 DFQATT, CDR2 SNEGSKA (reference sequence). Trimming took off 3 bases at V and 0 bases at J, with 5 bases between the two ends. This CDR3 is built from 12 residues. CDR3 protein: CSARGVNTEAFF. In DNA, the CDR3 is TGCAGTGCTAGGGGGGTGAACACTGAAGCTTTCTTT.

The V call is TRBV6-1, the J call TRBJ2-7; weak D call: TRBD1 (7 bases). V shed 9 bases and J shed 2 bases, with 23 bases lying between them. This CDR3 comprises 16 residues. The germline V gene has CDR1 MNHNS and CDR2 SASEGT. The CDR3 DNA follows: TGTGCCAGTTCCAGGGGGGCCACATTCGCCGCCTACGAGCAGTACTTC. Amino acids: CASSRGATFAAYEQYF.

In this sample, this clonotype turned up many times. The rearrangement links TRBV7-9 to TRBJ2-7, with D perhaps TRBD1 (5 bases). Trimming took off 5 bases at V and 2 bases at J, with 13 bases between the two ends. The CDR3 extends over 14 amino acids. Germline loops: CDR1 SEHNR, CDR2 FQNEAQ (reference sequence). This CDR3 is CASSVWGDTYEQYF. The CDR3 DNA sequence: TGTGCCAGCAGCGTCTGGGGCGATACCTACGAGCAGTACTTC.

This clonotype was seen a few times. The V and J genes are TRBV11-1 and TRBJ2-7; D not certain. Germline lookup yields CDR1 SGHAT and CDR2 FQDESV (reference sequence). The CDR3 contains 14 residues. With 4 bases removed from V and 4 bases from J, the gap between germline ends came to 14 bases. CDR3 DNA sequence: TGTGCCAGCAGCTCCCCCCCAGCCGGGTACGAGCAGTACTTC. Amino acid sequence: CASSSPPAGYEQYF.